Sequencing of this T cell receptor (beta chain) was carried out in a study of early T cells in non-severe SARS-CoV-2 infection. Overall study: Bulk RNA taken from unsorted whole blood was sequenced, leaving chains unpaired.

TCRdb reanalysed the 5' RACE reads using MiXCR and keeps one entry per CDR3 protein. The sample consists of about 49,000 distinct CDR3 sequences, roughly 12% of them appearing once. J lost 1 base, V lost 4 bases, and 2 bases had no gene match. CDR3 length: 14 amino acids. The germline V gene encodes CDR1 DFQATT and CDR2 SNEGSKA (reference sequence). The sample in question was whole blood, obtained at baseline. V gene TRBV20-1 combines with J gene TRBJ2-1; the match to TRBD2 covers 9 bases. This receptor was taken from an adult who was a healthcare worker with PCR-confirmed SARS-CoV-2 infection or an uninfected control (not recorded which). The DNA for the CDR3 is TGCAGTGCTATAGCGGGAGTATCCTACAATGAGCAGTTCTTC. It yields the protein CSAIAGVSYNEQFF.